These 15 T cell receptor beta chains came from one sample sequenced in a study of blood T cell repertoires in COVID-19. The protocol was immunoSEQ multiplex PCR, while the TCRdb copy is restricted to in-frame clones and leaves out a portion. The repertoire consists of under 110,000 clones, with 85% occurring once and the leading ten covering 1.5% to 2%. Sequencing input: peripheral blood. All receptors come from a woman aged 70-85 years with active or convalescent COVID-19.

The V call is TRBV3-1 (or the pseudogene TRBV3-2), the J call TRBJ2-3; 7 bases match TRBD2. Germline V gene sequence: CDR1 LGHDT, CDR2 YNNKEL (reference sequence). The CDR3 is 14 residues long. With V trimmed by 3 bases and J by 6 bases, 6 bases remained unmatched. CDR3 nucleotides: TGTGCCAGCAGCCATACTAGCGTCGGTGATACGCAGTATTTT. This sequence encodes CASSHTSVGDTQYF.

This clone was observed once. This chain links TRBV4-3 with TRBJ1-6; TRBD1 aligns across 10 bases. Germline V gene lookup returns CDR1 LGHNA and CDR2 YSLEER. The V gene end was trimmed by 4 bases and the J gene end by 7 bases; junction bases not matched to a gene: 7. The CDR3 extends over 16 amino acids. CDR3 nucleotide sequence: TGCGCCAGCAGCCTAGTTTTGGGACAGGGGAATTCACCCCTCCACTTT. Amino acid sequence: CASSLVLGQGNSPLHF.

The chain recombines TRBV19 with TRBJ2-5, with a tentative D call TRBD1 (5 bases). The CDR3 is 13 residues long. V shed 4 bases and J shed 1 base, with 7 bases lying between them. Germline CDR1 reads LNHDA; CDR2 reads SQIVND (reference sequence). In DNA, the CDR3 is TGTGCCAGTAGTAAGACAGCCCAAGAGACCCAGTACTTC. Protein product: CASSKTAQETQYF.

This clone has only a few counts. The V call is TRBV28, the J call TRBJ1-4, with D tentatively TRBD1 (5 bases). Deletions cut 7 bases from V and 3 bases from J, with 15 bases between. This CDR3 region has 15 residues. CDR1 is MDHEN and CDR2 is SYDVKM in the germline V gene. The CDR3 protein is CASMVTGAPNEKLFF. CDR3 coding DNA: TGTGCCAGCATGGTTACAGGTGCTCCTAATGAAAAACTGTTTTTT.

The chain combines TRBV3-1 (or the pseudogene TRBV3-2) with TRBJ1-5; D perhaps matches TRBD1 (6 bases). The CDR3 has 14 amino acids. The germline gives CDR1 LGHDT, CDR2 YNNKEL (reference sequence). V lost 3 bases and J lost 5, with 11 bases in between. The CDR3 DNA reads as TGTGCCAGCAGCCAGTCCAGGGGCTATCAGCCCCAGCATTTT. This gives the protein CASSQSRGYQPQHF.

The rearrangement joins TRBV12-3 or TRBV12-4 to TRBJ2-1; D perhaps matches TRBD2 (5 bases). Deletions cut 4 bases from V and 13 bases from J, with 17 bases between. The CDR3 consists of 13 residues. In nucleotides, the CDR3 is TGTGCCAGCAGTTATACCCTAGCCGGACCTCAGTTCTTC. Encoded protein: CASSYTLAGPQFF.

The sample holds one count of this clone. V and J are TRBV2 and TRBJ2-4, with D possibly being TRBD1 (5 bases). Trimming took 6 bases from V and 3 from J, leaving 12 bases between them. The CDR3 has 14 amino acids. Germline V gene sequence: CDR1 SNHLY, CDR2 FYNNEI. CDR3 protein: CASRGESGKNIQYF. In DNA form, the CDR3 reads TGTGCCAGCAGAGGGGAAAGTGGCAAAAACATTCAGTACTTC.

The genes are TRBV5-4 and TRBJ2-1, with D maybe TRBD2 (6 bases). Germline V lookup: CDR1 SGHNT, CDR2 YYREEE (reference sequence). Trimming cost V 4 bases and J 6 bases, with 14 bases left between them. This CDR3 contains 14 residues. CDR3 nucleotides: TGTGCCAGCAGCGTTTCCGGGGGAAGCAATGAGCAGTTCTTC. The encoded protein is CASSVSGGSNEQFF.

In DNA, the CDR3 is TGTGCCTGGAGTGGGGCGGCCGGGGCCCAGTACTTC. Residues: CAWSGAAGAQYF. The V and J genes are TRBV30 and TRBJ2-5; possibly TRBD2 for D (5 bases). This CDR3 spans 12 amino acids. Trimming cost V 1 base and J 9 bases, with 12 bases left between them. Germline CDR1 GTSNPN, CDR2 SVGIG (reference sequence).

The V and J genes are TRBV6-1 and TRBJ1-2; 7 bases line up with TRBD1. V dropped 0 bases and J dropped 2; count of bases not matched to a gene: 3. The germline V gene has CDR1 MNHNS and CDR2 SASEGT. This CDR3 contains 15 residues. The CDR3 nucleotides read TGTGCCAGCAGTGAAGCTCAACAGGGGAACTATGGCTACACCTTC. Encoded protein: CASSEAQQGNYGYTF.

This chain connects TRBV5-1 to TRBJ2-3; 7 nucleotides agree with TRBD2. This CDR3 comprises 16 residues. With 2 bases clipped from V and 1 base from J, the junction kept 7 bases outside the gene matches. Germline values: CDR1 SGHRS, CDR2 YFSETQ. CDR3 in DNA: TGCGCCAGCAGCTTACCTTGGAGCGGGGGCACAGATACGCAGTATTTT. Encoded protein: CASSLPWSGGTDTQYF.

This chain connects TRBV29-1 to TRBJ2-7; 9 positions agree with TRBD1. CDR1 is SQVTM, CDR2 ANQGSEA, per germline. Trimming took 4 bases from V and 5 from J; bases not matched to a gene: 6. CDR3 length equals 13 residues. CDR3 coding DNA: TGCAGCGTTGCCGGGACAGGGTTCGACGAGCAGTACTTC. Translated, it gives CSVAGTGFDEQYF.

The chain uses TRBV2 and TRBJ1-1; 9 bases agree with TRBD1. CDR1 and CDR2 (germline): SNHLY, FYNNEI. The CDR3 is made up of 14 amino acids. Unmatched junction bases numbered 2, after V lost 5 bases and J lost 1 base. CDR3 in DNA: TGTGCCAGCAGTCGACAGGGGGGGAACACTGAAGCTTTCTTT. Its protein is CASSRQGGNTEAFF.

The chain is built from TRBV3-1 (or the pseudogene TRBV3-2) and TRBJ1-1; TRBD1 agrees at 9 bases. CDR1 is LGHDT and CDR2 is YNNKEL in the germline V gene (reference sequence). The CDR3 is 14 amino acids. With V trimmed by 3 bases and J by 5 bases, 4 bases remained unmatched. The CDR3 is CASSQADRGTEAFF. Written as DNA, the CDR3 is TGTGCCAGCAGCCAGGCTGACAGGGGGACTGAAGCTTTCTTT.

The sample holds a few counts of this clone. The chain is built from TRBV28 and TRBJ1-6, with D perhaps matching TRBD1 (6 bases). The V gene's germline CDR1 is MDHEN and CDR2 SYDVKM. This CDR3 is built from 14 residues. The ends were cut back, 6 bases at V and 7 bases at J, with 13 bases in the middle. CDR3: CASSYGQMNSPLHF. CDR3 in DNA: TGTGCCAGCAGCTATGGACAGATGAATTCACCCCTCCACTTT.